The T cell receptor beta chain under discussion was sequenced for a study of blood T cell repertoires in COVID-19. Study summary: T cells, B-cell-depleted T cells, or PBMCs supplied cDNA or gDNA.

The authors' processing: Counts of nucleated cells, estimated from reference gene primer amplification, were obtained. Data came from immunoSEQ multiplex PCR; TCRdb stores just in-frame clones and leaves some out. For V, J and clone size, that table is used; D and trimming come from the DNA. The sample shows 200,000 to 250,000 clones, just under 85% of them seen only once. Assignments of participants to cohorts depended upon their own reported clinical history. CDR1 is KGHSH, CDR2 LQKENI, per germline. V gave up 2 bases and J gave up 0 bases, with 5 bases separating them. The CDR3 runs 13 residues. This receptor was identified in a man aged 40-50 years who had recovered from COVID-19. The chain employs TRBV18 and TRBJ2-7, with D uncertain. Sequenced input: PBMCs or T cells enriched from blood (not recorded which). CDR3 residues: CASSPYGSYEQYF. The CDR3 DNA reads TGTGCCAGCTCACCATACGGCTCCTACGAGCAGTACTTC.